The 21 T cell receptor beta chains in this list originate from one sample, sequenced in a study of T cell changes during pregnancy in multiple sclerosis. The assay was immunoSEQ multiplex PCR, and TCRdb's table has in-frame clones only and misses some. This repertoire shows 40,000 or so clones, roughly nine tenths found once; its top ten account for approximately 6.1%. The sample in question was CD8+ T cells from peripheral blood mononuclear cells, obtained in the second trimester of pregnancy. The receptors derive from a female donor with multiple sclerosis, enrolled in a pregnancy study.

This rearrangement joins TRBV4-2 to TRBJ1-1, with TRBD1 matching 7 bases. The CDR3 length is 18 residues. Germline V lookup: CDR1 LGHNA, CDR2 YNFKEQ. The ends lost 0 bases at V and 4 bases at J; junction bases unmatched: 14. CDR3: CASSQEEGATLEGTEAFF. The CDR3 DNA is TGTGCCAGCAGCCAAGAAGAGGGGGCGACTCTGGAGGGCACTGAAGCTTTCTTT.

This rearrangement joins TRBV27 to TRBJ2-2; no reliable D call. CDR1 is MNHEY, CDR2 SMNVEV, per germline (reference sequence). The CDR3 runs to 15 residues. V dropped 7 bases and J dropped 8 bases, with 20 bases sitting between them. This chain's CDR3 is CASIPLSSSAGELFF. CDR3 sequence (DNA): TGTGCCAGCATACCCCTAAGTAGTTCTGCGGGGGAGCTGTTTTTT.

This clone has more than one count but fewer than ten. V usage is TRBV4-1 and J usage is TRBJ1-1; 9 bases are a match to TRBD1. The V and J ends lost 1 base and 1 base, in that order; junction bases with no gene match: 1. In germline, CDR1 is MGHRA, CDR2 YSYEKL. The CDR3 consists of 15 residues. This CDR3 reads CASSQATGGNTEAFF. DNA of the CDR3: TGCGCCAGCAGCCAAGCGACAGGGGGGAACACTGAAGCTTTCTTT.

The chain uses TRBV14 and TRBJ2-1; 9 bases line up with TRBD1. The CDR3 is 17 amino acids. The J segment lost 2 bases and the V segment lost 5 bases, leaving 10 bases of the junction unmatched. Germline loops: CDR1 SGHDN, CDR2 FVKESK. The CDR3 reads CASSSRADRGTYNEQFF. The CDR3 nucleotides read TGTGCCAGCAGCTCCCGGGCGGACAGGGGCACCTACAATGAGCAGTTCTTC.

The chain couples TRBV7-9 to TRBJ1-1; 7 bases are a match to TRBD1. The J segment lost 7 bases and the V segment lost 6 bases, leaving 11 bases of the junction unmatched. The germline gives CDR1 SEHNR, CDR2 FQNEAQ (reference sequence). The CDR3 is made up of 14 amino acids. The CDR3 loop is CASRNAGTEIEAFF. The CDR3 nucleotides read TGTGCCAGCAGGAACGCCGGGACAGAGATTGAAGCTTTCTTT.

The CDR3 sequence: CASSPIGQMNTEAFF. The CDR3 DNA reads TGCGCCAGCAGCCCTATTGGACAGATGAACACTGAAGCTTTCTTT. This sequence joins TRBV5-1 and TRBJ1-1; D possibly corresponds to TRBD1 (6 bases). CDR3 length: 15 amino acids. Germline lookup yields CDR1 SGHRS and CDR2 YFSETQ. V was pared by 4 bases and J by 0 bases, with 13 bases between.

V usage is TRBV19 and J usage is TRBJ2-1; TRBD2 matches 9 bases. Per the germline V gene, CDR1 is LNHDA and CDR2 is SQIVND (reference sequence). CDR3 length: 15 amino acids. The trim removed 4 bases at V and 4 bases at J, leaving 5 bases unmatched. DNA for the CDR3: TGTGCCAGTAGTAAGACTAGCGGACAGTACAATGAGCAGTTCTTC. This sequence encodes CASSKTSGQYNEQFF.

The rearrangement uses TRBV30 and TRBJ2-1; no reliable D call. V lost 0 bases to trimming and J lost 7 bases, with 10 bases between them. The CDR3 is made up of 13 amino acids. Germline V gives CDR1 GTSNPN, CDR2 SVGIG (reference sequence). CDR3 DNA sequence: TGTGCCTGGAGTGTAGTATCCGGTAATGAGCAGTTCTTC. Its protein is CAWSVVSGNEQFF. Full variable domain (outside the CDR3, taken from reference TRBV30 and TRBJ2-1): SQTIHQWPATLVQPVGSPLSLECTVEGTSNPNLYWYRQAAGRGLQLLFYSVGIGQISSEVPQNLSASRPQDRQFILSSKKLLLSDSGFYLCAWSVVSGNEQFFGPGTRLTVL.

The chain is built from TRBV5-4 and TRBJ2-6; the match to TRBD1 covers 12 bases. The germline CDR1 and CDR2 sequences are SGHNT and YYREEE (reference sequence). CDR3 length: 16 residues. The J segment lost 4 bases and the V segment lost 4 bases, leaving 3 bases of the junction unmatched. The CDR3 DNA reads as TGTGCCAGCAGCCGGGACAGGGGGCCCGGGGCCAACGTCCTGACTTTC. Translated: CASSRDRGPGANVLTF. The complete variable domain, with remaining parts taken from reference TRBV5-4 and TRBJ2-6, reads ETGVTQSPTHLIKTRGQQVTLRCSSQSGHNTVSWYQQALGQGPQFIFQYYREEENGRGNFPPRFSGLQFPNYSSELNVNALELDDSALYLCASSRDRGPGANVLTFGAGSRLTVL.

The chain joins TRBV19 to TRBJ2-3, with TRBD2 matching over 12 bases. The CDR3 is 16 amino acids. Germline assignment: CDR1 LNHDA and CDR2 SQIVND (reference sequence). J was trimmed by 1 base and V by 1 base; bases with no gene match: 0. CDR3 sequence reads: CASSIASGRGTDTQYF. As DNA, the CDR3 is TGTGCCAGTAGTATAGCTAGCGGGAGGGGCACAGATACGCAGTATTTT.

V usage is TRBV6-5 and J usage is TRBJ1-1; 11 bases fit TRBD1. The J segment lost 4 bases and the V segment lost 5 bases, leaving 3 bases of the junction unmatched. From germline, CDR1 is MNHEY and CDR2 SVGAGI. The CDR3 sequence is 14 residues long. CDR3 sequence (DNA): TGTGCCAGCAGTCATGGGACAGGGGGCACTGAAGCTTTCTTT. Translation: CASSHGTGGTEAFF.

The chain uses TRBV6-5 and TRBJ2-7; 8 bases agree with TRBD1. The germline V gene has CDR1 MNHEY and CDR2 SVGAGI. Unmatched junction bases numbered 3, after V lost 5 bases and J lost 0 bases. The CDR3 totals 14 residues. DNA for the CDR3: TGTGCCAGCAGTATCGGACAGGGCTCCTACGAGCAGTACTTC. This gives the protein CASSIGQGSYEQYF.

V and J are TRBV13 and TRBJ1-2, with D unresolved. CDR1 is PRHDT, CDR2 FYEKMQ, per germline (reference sequence). V gave up 0 bases and J gave up 4 bases, with 6 bases separating them. CDR3 length: 13 residues. The CDR3 loop reads CASSLGGGYGYTF. The CDR3 DNA reads TGTGCCAGCAGCTTAGGGGGAGGCTATGGCTACACCTTC.

The genes are TRBV28 and TRBJ2-7; D is perhaps TRBD1 (6 bases). The germline gives CDR1 MDHEN, CDR2 SYDVKM. This CDR3 is built from 13 residues. The V gene lost 3 bases and the J gene lost 5 bases, with 11 bases spanning the gap. The CDR3 nucleotides read TGTGCCAGCAGTTTCAGGGGATCCGACGAGCAGTACTTC. Its protein is CASSFRGSDEQYF.

This chain connects TRBV10-3 to TRBJ2-3; D remains unclear. Germline V gives CDR1 ENHRY, CDR2 SYGVKD. CDR3 length: 14 residues. Trimming pared 5 bases from V and 1 base from J, leaving 10 bases between. Here the CDR3 DNA reads TGTGCCATCAGTTCTTGGCAAGGCACAGATACGCAGTATTTT. It is translated as CAISSWQGTDTQYF.

The chain couples TRBV7-2 to TRBJ1-5; D not certain. V dropped 5 bases and J dropped 3 bases, with 14 bases sitting between them. This CDR3 region has 15 residues. CDR1 and CDR2 (germline): SGHTA, FQGNSA. The CDR3 region is CASSTPFEDNQPQHF. Written as DNA, the CDR3 is TGTGCCAGCAGCACCCCGTTTGAGGACAATCAGCCCCAGCATTTT.

J is TRBJ1-2 and V is TRBV6-5, with TRBD1 matching over 7 bases. V trimming: 6 bases; J trimming: 4 bases; junction bases outside the gene matches: 8. Germline CDR1 and CDR2: MNHEY and SVGAGI. CDR3 length equals 14 residues. In DNA form, the CDR3 reads TGTGCCAGCAGCCCAGTGGGACAGCTCTATGGCTACACCTTC. Protein: CASSPVGQLYGYTF.

The CDR3 coding sequence is TGTGCCAGCAGCCAAGGTGCGAGCATCAATGAGCAGTTCTTC. This translates into CASSQGASINEQFF. The chain has TRBV4-2 and TRBJ2-1, with no clear D. This CDR3 is built from 14 residues. The germline V gene has CDR1 LGHNA and CDR2 YNFKEQ. V dropped 1 base and J dropped 6 bases, with 10 bases sitting between them.

V and J are TRBV7-6 and TRBJ2-5, with no clear D. The CDR3 extends over 12 amino acids. The ends were cut back, 1 base at V and 5 bases at J, with 5 bases in the middle. Germline CDR1 is SGHVS and CDR2 is FNYEAQ. CDR3 sequence (DNA): TGTGCCAGCAGCTTAGTTCTCGAGACCCAGTACTTC. Translating it yields CASSLVLETQYF.

This clone has a single count. The chain recombines TRBV5-6 with TRBJ1-6, with 10 bases that match TRBD1. Germline V gene lookup returns CDR1 SGHDT and CDR2 YYEEEE. CDR3 length equals 14 residues. Trimming at V came to 4 bases and at J to 8 bases, leaving 3 bases not matched to a gene. The CDR3 bases are TGTGCCAGCAGCCCGGGACAGGGGCATTCACCCCTCCACTTT. Its translation is CASSPGQGHSPLHF.

The chain is built from TRBV5-4 and TRBJ1-2, with 9 bases fitting TRBD1. Germline V gene data show CDR1 as SGHNT and CDR2 as YYREEE (reference sequence). V was clipped by 4 bases and J by 6 bases; unmatched bases: 4. The CDR3 contains 13 residues. The CDR3 protein is CASSGTGQHGYTF. The CDR3, as DNA: TGTGCCAGCAGCGGGACAGGGCAGCATGGCTACACCTTC. Combining the CDR3 with reference TRBV5-4 and TRBJ1-2 gives the whole variable domain ETGVTQSPTHLIKTRGQQVTLRCSSQSGHNTVSWYQQALGQGPQFIFQYYREEENGRGNFPPRFSGLQFPNYSSELNVNALELDDSALYLCASSGTGQHGYTFGSGTRLTVV.